This T cell receptor beta chain was identified during a study of blood T cell repertoires in COVID-19. Clones were read by immunoSEQ multiplex PCR, and TCRdb kept only the in-frame ones, dropping some. The sample carries some 75,000 clones, roughly 80% recorded once. Seattle-derived patients entered the study during active infection and were followed longitudinally. The CDR3 has 20 residues. This sequence was found in a man in his fifties or sixties with COVID-19, enrolled during active disease. The rearrangement links TRBV21-1 to TRBJ2-3; TRBD1 is the table's D call, not checked against the DNA. TRBV21-1 is a documented pseudogene. Specimen: peripheral blood. In DNA form, the CDR3 reads TGTGCCAGCAGCAAAGCTGGCTGGGGGAGCCGGGACAGGGGTACAGATACGCAGTATTTT. Its protein is CASSKAGWGSRDRGTDTQYF.